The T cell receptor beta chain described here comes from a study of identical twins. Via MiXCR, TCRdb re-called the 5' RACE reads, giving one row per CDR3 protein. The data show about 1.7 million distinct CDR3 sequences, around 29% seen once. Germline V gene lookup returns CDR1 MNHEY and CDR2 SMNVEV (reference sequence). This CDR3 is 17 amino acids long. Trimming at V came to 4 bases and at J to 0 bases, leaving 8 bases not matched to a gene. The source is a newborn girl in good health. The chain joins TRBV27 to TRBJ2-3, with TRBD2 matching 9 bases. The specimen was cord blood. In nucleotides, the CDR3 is TGTGCCAGCAGTTCCCCCGCTAGCGGGGCTAGCACAGATACGCAGTATTTT. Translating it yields CASSSPASGASTDTQYF.